Listed here are 13 T cell receptor beta chains from one sample, sequenced in a study of blood T cells in healthy people across ages (dated by TCRdb to between 2014 and 2017). The library was generated by 5' RACE. The listed sequencing device is Illumina HiSeq 2500. The second PCR ran for about 6 to 12 cycles and used a J-beta primer mix along with a sample-barcoded 5' primer. TCRdb reran the public reads through fastp at Q25 and MiXCR, keeping productive beta chains. Each CDR3 protein appears once, grouped with its most common genes and DNA. The sample table contains roughly 1,000,000 distinct CDR3 sequences; only one count was recorded for about 25% of them. The ten largest clonotypes hold about 0.69% of the sample. These data were also reused for a study on T cells of mothers and their children.

The sequencing sample was made of blood. The receptors stem from a girl aged 2-10 years in good health.

The genes are TRBV7-9 and TRBJ2-1; D not certain. The J call may be in error: the DNA end matches TRBJ2-5 better. CDR3 length: 13 amino acids. The germline V gene encodes CDR1 SEHNR and CDR2 FQNEAQ (reference sequence). The CDR3 DNA reads as TGTGCCAGCAGCTTATCCCTGCGACGGCTCCAGTACTTC. It encodes CASSLSLRRLQYF.

In its sample, this clonotype was seen a few times. The J gene is TRBJ2-5, the V gene TRBV28; 10 bases match TRBD2. Germline CDR1 MDHEN, CDR2 SYDVKM. V lost 8 bases and J lost 6; bases outside the gene matches: 9. The CDR3 is 14 residues long. In DNA, the CDR3 is TGTGCCAGCCAAGGGAGCGGGAGGGGGAAGACCCAGTACTTC. The encoded protein is CASQGSGRGKTQYF.

The chain is built from TRBV20-1 and TRBJ2-1; 8 nucleotides match TRBD2. Looked up from germline, CDR1 is DFQATT and CDR2 is SNEGSKA (reference sequence). The CDR3 runs 14 residues. Germline trimming cut 7 bases from V and 1 base from J; bases unmatched to any gene: 6. Here the CDR3 DNA reads TGCAGTGTGCTGGGACTAGTTTCCTACAATGAGCAGTTCTTC. It yields the protein CSVLGLVSYNEQFF.

The V and J genes are TRBV12-3 or TRBV12-4 and TRBJ2-1, with 12 positions matching TRBD2. V was pared by 6 bases and J by 10 bases, with 7 bases of the junction left unmatched. This CDR3 region has 14 residues. CDR3 DNA: TGTGCCAGCAGCTCTAGCGGGAGGGGGGGAGAGCAGTTCTTC. Translating it yields CASSSSGRGGEQFF.

This chain links TRBV29-1 with TRBJ2-4, with D perhaps given as TRBD1 or TRBD2 (5 bases each). Trimming took 7 bases from V and 3 from J, leaving 13 bases between them. This CDR3 region has 13 residues. Per the germline V gene, CDR1 is SQVTM and CDR2 is ANQGSEA. CDR3 protein: CSARGRGKNIQYF. The CDR3 DNA reads TGCAGCGCCCGGGGAAGGGGCAAAAACATTCAGTACTTC.

DNA for the CDR3: TGTGCCAGCAGCGCTAGCGGGGGGGCACATACGCAGTATTTT. Translating gives CASSASGGAHTQYF. This chain joins TRBV7-2 and TRBJ2-3, with 12 bases identical to TRBD2. Trimming at V came to 5 bases and at J to 7 bases, leaving 4 bases not matched to a gene. Germline V gene lookup returns CDR1 SGHTA and CDR2 FQGNSA. The CDR3 loop spans 14 amino acids.

This clonotype was counted between two and nine times. This chain connects TRBV12-3 or TRBV12-4 to TRBJ1-1, with 7 bases identical to TRBD1. V lost 2 bases to trimming and J lost 3 bases; unmatched junction nucleotides: 3. The CDR3 has 14 amino acids. CDR3 sequence (DNA): TGTGCCAGCAGTTTAAGACAGGGCCACACTGAAGCTTTCTTT. Protein product: CASSLRQGHTEAFF.

V and J are TRBV6-4 and TRBJ2-3, with 7 bases matching TRBD1. Looked up from germline, CDR1 is MRHNA and CDR2 is SNTAGT. With 0 bases clipped from V and 5 bases from J, the junction kept 5 bases outside the gene matches. CDR3 length: 15 amino acids. CDR3 sequence: CASSDSTGEGDTQYF. The CDR3 DNA follows: TGTGCCAGCAGTGACTCCACAGGGGAAGGAGATACGCAGTATTTT.

This clonotype has more than one count but fewer than ten. This sequence joins TRBV12-3 or TRBV12-4 and TRBJ1-6; TRBD1 is a possible D gene (5 bases). This CDR3 contains 14 residues. The V end was cut by 6 bases, the J end by 10 bases, with 16 bases between. This chain's CDR3 is CASRAGGGGSPLHF. The CDR3 bases are TGTGCCAGCAGGGCCGGGGGGGGTGGATCACCCCTCCACTTT.

The CDR3 sequence: CASNSLSGEYEQYF. CDR3 nucleotides: TGTGCCAGCAACTCCCTCTCCGGGGAATACGAGCAGTACTTC. This sequence joins TRBV5-5 and TRBJ2-7, with D possibly being TRBD2 (5 bases). Germline V gene lookup returns CDR1 SGHKS and CDR2 YYEKEE (reference sequence). This CDR3 contains 14 residues. V lost 6 bases to trimming and J lost 4 bases, with 17 bases between them.

This chain joins TRBV7-2 and TRBJ2-5; TRBD1 might be the D (5 bases). TRBJ2-7 explains the end of the DNA better; the J call may be wrong. CDR3 length equals 13 residues. From germline, CDR1 is SGHTA and CDR2 FQGNSA. CDR3 in amino acids: CASETESSYEQYF. The CDR3 bases are TGTGCCAGCGAGACAGAGAGCTCCTACGAGCAGTACTTC.

This clonotype appeared a single time. The gene calls are TRBV10-3 and TRBJ2-7; 7 bases align to TRBD2. Germline lookup yields CDR1 ENHRY and CDR2 SYGVKD. Trimming at V came to 6 bases and at J to 1 base, leaving 6 bases not matched to a gene. This CDR3 comprises 14 residues. The CDR3 DNA is TGTGCCATCAGGCCGGGACTACCATCCTACGAGCAGTACTTC. It codes for CAIRPGLPSYEQYF.

This clonotype came up a few times. The CDR3 loop is CASNRGLNEKLFF. CDR3 DNA sequence: TGTGCTAGTAACAGGGGACTTAATGAAAAACTGTTTTTT. V gene TRBV12-5 combines with J gene TRBJ1-4; 7 nucleotides align to TRBD1. Germline CDR1 is LGHNT and CDR2 is FRNRAP. Trimming took 8 bases from V and 4 from J; bases not matched to a gene: 4. CDR3 size: 13 residues.